This passage covers 5 T cell receptor beta chains from one sample sequenced in a study of blood T cell repertoires in COVID-19. Some clones are missing from TCRdb's copy, which holds only in-frame ones; the method was immunoSEQ multiplex PCR. The table includes 100,000 or so clones, 80% to 90% detected once. Sequences were obtained from PBMCs or T cells enriched from blood (not recorded which). The receptor source for this set is a woman in her fifties or sixties who had recovered from COVID-19.

V gene TRBV25-1 combines with J gene TRBJ2-1; D possibly corresponds to TRBD1 (6 bases). Germline CDR1 is MGHDK and CDR2 is SYGVNS. The V end was cut by 2 bases, the J end by 10 bases, with 18 bases between. The CDR3 length is 15 residues. The CDR3 here is CASSEHKVGGREQFF. The CDR3 bases are TGTGCCAGCAGTGAACATAAAGTAGGGGGTCGGGAGCAGTTCTTC.

The chain recombines TRBV12-3 or TRBV12-4 with TRBJ2-1, with a tentative D call TRBD1 (5 bases). The CDR3 is 13 residues long. V shed 4 bases and J shed 10 bases, with 14 bases lying between them. CDR3 loop: CASSSQGIIEQFF. The CDR3 DNA reads as TGTGCCAGCAGTTCGCAGGGCATAATAGAGCAGTTCTTC.

The chain recombines TRBV30 with TRBJ2-5; D gene unclear. Trimming removed 3 bases from V and 4 bases from J, with 6 bases in between. CDR1 is GTSNPN and CDR2 is SVGIG in the germline V gene (reference sequence). This CDR3 has 11 residues. CDR3 in amino acids: CAWRPGETQYF. The CDR3 region has the DNA TGTGCCTGGAGACCCGGAGAGACCCAGTACTTC.

The gene calls are TRBV12-1 and TRBJ1-5; the tabulated D call, TRBD1, remains unverified against the DNA. TRBV12-1 is designated a pseudogene. The CDR3 runs 16 residues. CDR3 bases: TGTGCCAGCAGCTTTGCGAACAGGGGGATAAATCAGCCCCAGCATTTT. Protein: CASSFANRGINQPQHF.

The chain is built from TRBV24-1 and TRBJ1-5; 11 nucleotides align to TRBD1. J was trimmed by 3 bases and V by 5 bases; bases with no gene match: 8. CDR3 size: 17 residues. Germline loops: CDR1 KGHDR, CDR2 SFDVKD. This chain's CDR3 is CATSGVGTGGSNQPQHF. In DNA form, the CDR3 reads TGTGCCACCAGTGGCGTAGGGACAGGGGGATCCAATCAGCCCCAGCATTTT.